Listed here are 32 T cell receptor beta chains from one sample, sequenced in a study of blood T cell repertoires in COVID-19. The assay was immunoSEQ multiplex PCR, and TCRdb's table has in-frame clones only and misses some. The data contain about 62,000 clones, approximately 90% of them singletons. Sequenced: peripheral blood. These TCRs come from an elderly woman with acute or convalescent COVID-19.

V gene TRBV4-1 combines with J gene TRBJ2-5; 8 bases align to TRBD2. The V gene end was trimmed by 5 bases and the J gene end by 6 bases; junction bases not matched to a gene: 8. There are 14 residues in the CDR3. CDR1 is MGHRA, CDR2 YSYEKL, per germline. CDR3 nucleotides: TGCGCCAGCAGCGAGACTAGCGCTAGGCAGACCCAGTACTTC. It codes for CASSETSARQTQYF.

CDR3 sequence reads: CATSHYRGGETQYF. CDR3 bases: TGTGCCACCAGTCACTACCGCGGCGGAGAGACCCAGTACTTC. The V gene is TRBV24-1, the J gene TRBJ2-5, with D unresolved. This CDR3 is 14 amino acids long. V shed 6 bases and J shed 4 bases, with 14 bases lying between them. Germline CDR1 and CDR2: KGHDR and SFDVKD.

The rearrangement links TRBV29-1 to TRBJ2-3; 9 nucleotides agree with TRBD1. Germline assignment: CDR1 SQVTM and CDR2 ANQGSEA. This CDR3 spans 15 amino acids. J was trimmed by 2 bases and V by 7 bases; bases with no gene match: 10. CDR3 in amino acids: CSGDQDRGNTDTQYF. The CDR3 nucleotides read TGCAGCGGAGACCAGGACAGGGGAAACACAGATACGCAGTATTTT.

This clone was counted only a few times. This rearrangement joins TRBV15 to TRBJ2-1, with a tentative D call TRBD1 (6 bases). The V gene's germline CDR1 is LNHNV and CDR2 YYDKDF (reference sequence). Trimming left V 3 bases short and J 8 bases short, with 20 bases between. This CDR3 is built from 16 residues. For the CDR3, the DNA is TGTGCCACCAGCAGGGCGGTACAGGGTTTTTTAGATGAGCAGTTCTTC. Translating gives CATSRAVQGFLDEQFF.

This clone was seen more than once but under ten times. The rearrangement uses TRBV3-1 (or the pseudogene TRBV3-2) and TRBJ1-2, with 9 bases lining up with TRBD1. The junction had 7 bases not matched to a gene; V was cut back by 0 bases and J by 8 bases. CDR3 length: 15 residues. In germline, CDR1 is LGHDT, CDR2 YNNKEL (reference sequence). CDR3 sequence reads: CASSQEGQGRNGYTF. Here the CDR3 DNA reads TGTGCCAGCAGCCAAGAAGGACAGGGGCGGAACGGCTACACCTTC.

The gene calls are TRBV29-1 and TRBJ2-5; 7 bases map to TRBD1. The J segment lost 1 base and the V segment lost 7 bases, leaving 9 bases of the junction unmatched. The CDR3 runs to 14 residues. Germline V gene sequence: CDR1 SQVTM, CDR2 ANQGSEA. The CDR3 nucleotides are TGCAGCGCCTACTTGGGACAGAGCCAAGAGACCCAGTACTTC. Amino acid sequence: CSAYLGQSQETQYF.

The V gene is TRBV19, the J gene TRBJ1-2; TRBD1 agrees at 7 bases. The CDR3 contains 14 residues. Trimming at V came to 3 bases and at J to 3 bases, leaving 4 bases not matched to a gene. Germline CDR1 and CDR2: LNHDA and SQIVND (reference sequence). As DNA, the CDR3 is TGTGCCAGTAGTATTGGACAGGCTGACTATGGCTACACCTTC. This translates into CASSIGQADYGYTF.

The chain links TRBV28 to TRBJ2-7, with D possibly matching TRBD2 (6 bases). The CDR3 runs to 16 residues. The V and J ends lost 6 bases and 0 bases respectively, with 18 bases between them. The germline CDR1 and CDR2 sequences are MDHEN and SYDVKM. CDR3 sequence reads: CASRGSRLASSYEQYF. The DNA of the CDR3 is TGTGCCAGCAGGGGGAGTCGGCTAGCGAGCTCCTACGAGCAGTACTTC.

J is TRBJ1-3 and V is TRBV4-2; no reliable D call. CDR3 length: 14 residues. Trimming took 6 bases from V and 0 from J, leaving 9 bases between them. In germline, CDR1 is LGHNA, CDR2 YNFKEQ. The CDR3, as DNA: TGTGCCAGCAGACTTTTACTCTCTGGAAACACCATATATTTT. Protein: CASRLLLSGNTIYF.

This clone has only a few counts. The chain has TRBV11-2 and TRBJ2-3; 9 nucleotides line up with TRBD1. The junction had 8 bases not matched to a gene; V was cut back by 3 bases and J by 4 bases. Germline V CDR1 and CDR2: SGHAT, FQNNGV. The CDR3 consists of 16 residues. In nucleotides, the CDR3 is TGTGCCAGCAGCTTGACAGGGGGAGGGATTCCAGATACGCAGTATTTT. Protein product: CASSLTGGGIPDTQYF.

The chain is built from TRBV5-1 and TRBJ2-2, with TRBD1 matching 8 bases. The ends lost 2 bases at V and 1 base at J; junction bases unmatched: 4. In germline, CDR1 is SGHRS, CDR2 YFSETQ. There are 16 residues in the CDR3. DNA for the CDR3: TGCGCCAGCAGCTTAACTGGACAGGGGAACACCGGGGAGCTGTTTTTT. Translation gives CASSLTGQGNTGELFF.

The chain is built from TRBV12-3 or TRBV12-4 and TRBJ2-2; D unclear. V lost 6 bases and J 4 bases, leaving 6 bases between the germline ends. This CDR3 spans 12 amino acids. CDR3 nucleotides: TGTGCCAGCAGAAAGAGCACCGGGGAGCTGTTTTTT. Translation gives CASRKSTGELFF.

This clone was counted a few times. The chain links TRBV18 to TRBJ1-2; D perhaps matches TRBD1 (5 bases). There are 13 residues in the CDR3. V was trimmed by 6 bases and J by 3 bases, leaving 11 bases between them. Per the germline V gene, CDR1 is KGHSH and CDR2 is LQKENI. The CDR3 DNA sequence: TGTGCCAGCTCCCTCAGGGCCGACTATGGCTACACCTTC. Translated, it gives CASSLRADYGYTF. Together with reference TRBV18 and TRBJ1-2, the CDR3 gives the full variable domain: NAGVMQNPRHLVRRRGQEARLRCSPMKGHSHVYWYRQLPEEGLKFMVYLQKENIIDESGMPKERFSAEFPKEGPSILRIQQVVRGDSAAYFCASSLRADYGYTFGSGTRLTVV.

The chain uses TRBV5-1 and TRBJ1-2, with 10 bases identical to TRBD1. This CDR3 comprises 17 residues. Germline V gene lookup returns CDR1 SGHRS and CDR2 YFSETQ. Trimming removed 2 bases from V and 2 bases from J; junction bases left unmatched: 9. This chain's CDR3 is CASSFSGQGRKNYGYTF. CDR3 coding DNA: TGCGCCAGCAGCTTCTCGGGACAGGGGAGGAAAAACTATGGCTACACCTTC. The full variable domain, completed using reference TRBV5-1 and TRBJ1-2, is KAGVTQTPRYLIKTRGQQVTLSCSPISGHRSVSWYQQTPGQGLQFLFEYFSETQRNKGNFPGRFSGRQFSNSRSEMNVSTLELGDSALYLCASSFSGQGRKNYGYTFGSGTRLTVV.

The chain carries TRBV6-5 and TRBJ2-7; the D gene is possibly TRBD2 (5 bases). This CDR3 has 11 residues. The V end lost 7 bases, the J end lost 5 bases, and 9 bases lay between the germline ends. From germline, CDR1 is MNHEY and CDR2 SVGAGI. The CDR3 protein is CASKRDNEQYF. CDR3 in DNA: TGTGCCAGCAAGAGGGATAACGAGCAGTACTTC.

The chain recombines TRBV18 with TRBJ1-1, with D possibly being TRBD1 (6 bases). Germline V gives CDR1 KGHSH, CDR2 LQKENI. The CDR3 consists of 15 residues. Trimming cost V 3 bases and J 2 bases, with 13 bases left between them. The CDR3 nucleotides are TGTGCCAGCTCACCCGGACAGCTTCCTAACACTGAAGCTTTCTTT. Encoded protein: CASSPGQLPNTEAFF. Combining the CDR3 with reference TRBV18 and TRBJ1-1 gives the whole variable domain NAGVMQNPRHLVRRRGQEARLRCSPMKGHSHVYWYRQLPEEGLKFMVYLQKENIIDESGMPKERFSAEFPKEGPSILRIQQVVRGDSAAYFCASSPGQLPNTEAFFGQGTRLTVV.

This chain uses TRBV6-6 with TRBJ1-1; a possible D gene is TRBD1 (5 bases). V gave up 5 bases and J gave up 4 bases, with 17 bases separating them. The CDR3 is made up of 15 amino acids. Looked up from germline, CDR1 is MNHNY and CDR2 is SVGAGI (reference sequence). CDR3: CASSPLGGVPTEAFF. DNA of the CDR3: TGTGCCAGCAGTCCTCTTGGGGGGGTTCCCACTGAAGCTTTCTTT.

This chain uses TRBV20-1 with TRBJ2-3, with TRBD2 matching over 9 bases. Germline V lookup: CDR1 DFQATT, CDR2 SNEGSKA (reference sequence). The CDR3 is made up of 15 amino acids. Trimming cost V 3 bases and J 7 bases; bases outside gene matches: 11. CDR3 residues: CSASDLAGRKNTQYF. As DNA, the CDR3 is TGCAGTGCTAGTGATCTAGCGGGGAGAAAAAATACGCAGTATTTT.

The chain links TRBV9 to TRBJ1-4; perhaps TRBD1 as D (6 bases). The germline V gene encodes CDR1 SGDLS and CDR2 YYNGEE. The CDR3 runs to 15 residues. Trimming pared 3 bases from V and 8 bases from J, leaving 17 bases between. The CDR3 region has the DNA TGTGCCAGCAGCGCCCTGACAGGTACCTCAGAAAAACTGTTTTTT. The encoded protein is CASSALTGTSEKLFF.

V usage is TRBV4-2 and J usage is TRBJ1-1, with TRBD1 matching over 8 bases. The CDR3 loop spans 14 amino acids. The junction had 4 bases not matched to a gene; V was cut back by 4 bases and J by 3 bases. Germline V gene sequence: CDR1 LGHNA, CDR2 YNFKEQ. CDR3 bases: TGTGCCAGCAGCCTGACAGGGGTGGACACTGAAGCTTTCTTT. Amino acids: CASSLTGVDTEAFF.

The chain carries TRBV5-1 and TRBJ1-1; 10 bases line up with TRBD1. The CDR3 runs 14 residues. From germline, CDR1 is SGHRS and CDR2 YFSETQ. Trimming cost V 4 bases and J 4 bases; bases outside gene matches: 4. This CDR3 reads CASSTGQGVTEAFF. In nucleotides, the CDR3 is TGCGCCAGCAGCACAGGACAGGGGGTCACTGAAGCTTTCTTT.

V gene TRBV5-1 combines with J gene TRBJ2-2; 9 nucleotides align to TRBD2. The CDR3 runs 15 residues. Trimming removed 4 bases from V and 3 bases from J; junction bases left unmatched: 4. Germline loops: CDR1 SGHRS, CDR2 YFSETQ. For the CDR3, the DNA is TGCGCCAGCAGCCTAGCGGGACAAGACACCGGGGAGCTGTTTTTT. Translated: CASSLAGQDTGELFF.

The chain carries TRBV7-3 and TRBJ2-3, with D tentatively TRBD2 (6 bases). The CDR3 has 15 residues. Trimming took off 4 bases at V and 6 bases at J, with 17 bases between the two ends. Germline CDR1 is SGHTA and CDR2 is FQGTGA. DNA of the CDR3: TGTGCCAGCAGCTCTCGCTCGGGGGAATGGGATACGCAGTATTTT. Translation: CASSSRSGEWDTQYF.

The chain uses TRBV27 and TRBJ1-4; 12 nucleotides match TRBD1. The V segment lost 7 bases and the J segment 0 bases; nucleotides outside the gene matches: 3. Germline CDR1 is MNHEY and CDR2 is SMNVEV (reference sequence). The CDR3 sequence is 16 residues long. The CDR3 here is CASKGQGASTNEKLFF. CDR3 in DNA: TGTGCCAGCAAGGGACAGGGGGCTTCAACTAATGAAAAACTGTTTTTT.

This clone was observed a single time. The chain carries TRBV30 and TRBJ1-1; perhaps TRBD1 as D (5 bases). The CDR3 consists of 13 residues. The V end was cut by 7 bases, the J end by 4 bases, with 16 bases between. Looked up from germline, CDR1 is GTSNPN and CDR2 is SVGIG (reference sequence). CDR3 loop: CASEGRAGTEAFF. CDR3 DNA: TGTGCCTCGGAGGGCAGGGCTGGCACTGAAGCTTTCTTT.

This clone has just one count. The V and J genes are TRBV19 and TRBJ2-1; perhaps TRBD2 as D (7 bases). V was trimmed by 4 bases and J by 5 bases, leaving 15 bases between them. From germline, CDR1 is LNHDA and CDR2 SQIVND (reference sequence). CDR3 size: 15 residues. The CDR3 bases are TGTGCCAGTAGTACCGGGGGGCGACGGAACAATGAGCAGTTCTTC. Translation gives CASSTGGRRNNEQFF.

This clone was detected only a few times. This chain uses TRBV2 with TRBJ1-2; 8 bases map to TRBD1. V trimming: 6 bases; J trimming: 2 bases; junction bases outside the gene matches: 5. Germline CDR1 SNHLY, CDR2 FYNNEI. CDR3 length: 14 residues. In DNA, the CDR3 is TGTGCCAGCAGAGGGGACAGGCGGAACTATGGCTACACCTTC. It yields the protein CASRGDRRNYGYTF.

This clone was counted once. This CDR3 is CASSTSEGVFNEQFF. The CDR3 bases are TGTGCCAGCAGTACCTCTGAGGGAGTTTTTAATGAGCAGTTCTTC. The chain joins TRBV3-1 (or the pseudogene TRBV3-2) to TRBJ2-1; TRBD2 is a possible D gene (5 bases). From germline, CDR1 is LGHDT and CDR2 YNNKEL (reference sequence). This CDR3 spans 15 amino acids. Trimming took 6 bases from V and 7 from J, leaving 19 bases between them.

J is TRBJ1-1 and V is TRBV27; D gene uncertain. Germline V CDR1 and CDR2: MNHEY, SMNVEV (reference sequence). The CDR3 is made up of 13 amino acids. The V end was cut by 2 bases, the J end by 12 bases, with 16 bases between. The CDR3 bases are TGTGCCAGCAGTTTAGAGACCGACACGAAACCTTTCTTT. It codes for CASSLETDTKPFF.

The J gene is TRBJ1-1, the V gene TRBV18; 7 nucleotides match TRBD1. Germline trimming cut 6 bases from V and 6 bases from J; bases unmatched to any gene: 13. The germline V gene has CDR1 KGHSH and CDR2 LQKENI. The CDR3 length is 15 residues. The DNA of the CDR3 is TGTGCCAGCTCCCCAAACGCGGACAGGCTACCTGAAGCTTTCTTT. It translates to CASSPNADRLPEAFF.

The chain has TRBV28 and TRBJ2-3; 9 bases match TRBD2. Germline CDR1 reads MDHEN; CDR2 reads SYDVKM. This CDR3 spans 16 amino acids. With V trimmed by 3 bases and J by 1 base, 5 bases remained unmatched. The CDR3 loop is CASSLVVAGGTDTQYF. The CDR3 DNA reads TGTGCCAGCAGTTTGGTCGTAGCGGGAGGCACAGATACGCAGTATTTT. Variable domain in full (rest from reference TRBV28 and TRBJ2-3): DVKVTQSSRYLVKRTGEKVFLECVQDMDHENMFWYRQDPGLGLRLIYFSYDVKMKEKGDIPEGYSVSREKKERFSLILESASTNQTSMYLCASSLVVAGGTDTQYFGPGTRLTVL.

The chain has TRBV12-3 or TRBV12-4 and TRBJ2-7; D is unresolved. This CDR3 spans 13 amino acids. V shed 5 bases and J shed 6 bases, with 14 bases lying between them. The CDR3 region is CASSPYNGGEQYF. The CDR3, as DNA: TGTGCCAGCAGTCCCTATAACGGTGGCGAGCAGTACTTC.